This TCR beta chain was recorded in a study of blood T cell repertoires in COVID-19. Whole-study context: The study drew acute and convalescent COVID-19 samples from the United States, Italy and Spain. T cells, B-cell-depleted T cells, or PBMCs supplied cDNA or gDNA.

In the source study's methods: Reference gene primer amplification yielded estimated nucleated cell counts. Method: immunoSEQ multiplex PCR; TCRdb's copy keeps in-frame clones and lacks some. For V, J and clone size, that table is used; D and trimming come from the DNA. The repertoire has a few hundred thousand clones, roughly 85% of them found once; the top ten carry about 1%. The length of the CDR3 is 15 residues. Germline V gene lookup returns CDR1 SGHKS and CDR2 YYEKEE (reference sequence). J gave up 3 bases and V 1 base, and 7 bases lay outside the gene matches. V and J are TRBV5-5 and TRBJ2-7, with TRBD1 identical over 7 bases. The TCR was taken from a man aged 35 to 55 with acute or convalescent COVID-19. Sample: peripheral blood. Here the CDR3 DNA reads TGTGCCAGCAGCTTGACTTGGGACAGTTACTACGAGCAGTACTTC. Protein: CASSLTWDSYYEQYF.